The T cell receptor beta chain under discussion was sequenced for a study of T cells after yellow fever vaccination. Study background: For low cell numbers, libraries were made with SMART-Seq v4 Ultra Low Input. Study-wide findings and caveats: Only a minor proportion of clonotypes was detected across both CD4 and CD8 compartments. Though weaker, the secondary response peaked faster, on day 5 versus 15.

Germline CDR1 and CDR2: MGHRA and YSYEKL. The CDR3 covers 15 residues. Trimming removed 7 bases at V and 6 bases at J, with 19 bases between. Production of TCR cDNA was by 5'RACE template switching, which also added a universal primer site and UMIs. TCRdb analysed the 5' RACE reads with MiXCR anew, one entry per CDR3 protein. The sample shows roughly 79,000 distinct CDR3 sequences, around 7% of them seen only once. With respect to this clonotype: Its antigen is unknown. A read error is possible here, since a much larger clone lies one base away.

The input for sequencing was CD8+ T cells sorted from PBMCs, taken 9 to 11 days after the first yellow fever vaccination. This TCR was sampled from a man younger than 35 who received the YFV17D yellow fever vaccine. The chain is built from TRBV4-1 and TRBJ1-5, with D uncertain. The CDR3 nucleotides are TGCGCCAGCACCCCCCGGGTGGGTCTGATTCAGCCCCAGCATTTT. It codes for CASTPRVGLIQPQHF.